This passage covers 18 T cell receptor beta chains from one sample sequenced in a study of blood T cell repertoires in COVID-19. Clones were sequenced by immunoSEQ multiplex PCR, and TCRdb holds only the in-frame ones, with some missing. Altogether approximately 380,000 clones are present, approximately 91% being singletons, with the ten largest covering 0.7% to 0.95%. Sequenced input: PBMCs or T cells enriched from blood (not recorded which). The source is a woman in her forties who had been exposed to COVID-19.

The chain uses TRBV6-1 and TRBJ1-6; unclear D gene. V dropped 0 bases and J dropped 9 bases, with 18 bases sitting between them. Germline V lookup: CDR1 MNHNS, CDR2 SASEGT. This CDR3 has 17 residues. CDR3 nucleotides: TGTGCCAGCAGTGAAGCTGTCTTGGCAGGATTCTTTTCACCCCTCCACTTT. Translated, it gives CASSEAVLAGFFSPLHF.

In regard to this clone: A junction boundary mismatches the germline segment, possibly from a read error. The V gene is TRBV12-3 or TRBV12-4, the J gene TRBJ1-5, with 7 bases lining up with TRBD1. The CDR3 sequence is 12 residues long. CDR3 sequence reads: CASSTTGLLPSF. In DNA form, the CDR3 reads TGTGCCAGCAGCACGACAGGGCTCCTTCCCAGTTTT.

This clone was detected only a few times. The genes are TRBV6-2 or TRBV6-3 and TRBJ1-5; TRBD1 might be the D (5 bases). Germline V gives CDR1 MNHEY, CDR2 SVGEGT. V lost 0 bases, J lost 0 bases, and 6 bases lay in between. This CDR3 has 15 residues. DNA of the CDR3: TGTGCCAGCAGTTACTCGACAGTTAGCAATCAGCCCCAGCATTTT. Its protein product is CASSYSTVSNQPQHF.

The gene calls are TRBV10-3 and TRBJ1-1, with D possibly TRBD1 on 5 matching bases. This CDR3 spans 21 amino acids. The germline V and J ends were trimmed by 3 bases and 1 base, with 30 bases remaining between them. Looked up from germline, CDR1 is ENHRY and CDR2 is SYGVKD. The CDR3 region is CAISDPKFLSDDSDRNTEAFF. CDR3 bases: TGTGCCATCAGTGATCCCAAATTTTTAAGTGACGATTCAGACAGGAACACTGAAGCTTTCTTT.

V usage is TRBV30 and J usage is TRBJ1-3; D not resolved. V lost 2 bases and J lost 4, with 12 bases in between. This CDR3 contains 14 residues. Looked up from germline, CDR1 is GTSNPN and CDR2 is SVGIG (reference sequence). CDR3 region: CAWSIRGFGNTIYF. As DNA, the CDR3 is TGTGCCTGGAGTATACGGGGTTTCGGAAACACCATATATTTT.

The rearrangement links TRBV3-1 (or the pseudogene TRBV3-2) to TRBJ2-3; 11 nucleotides align to TRBD2. Germline V gene lookup returns CDR1 LGHDT and CDR2 YNNKEL (reference sequence). The CDR3 sequence is 17 residues long. The V gene end was trimmed by 0 bases and the J gene end by 3 bases; junction bases not matched to a gene: 5. The CDR3 here is CASSQEGTSGSTDTQYF. Here the CDR3 DNA reads TGTGCCAGCAGCCAAGAGGGCACTAGCGGGAGTACAGATACGCAGTATTTT.

The genes are TRBV3-1 (or the pseudogene TRBV3-2) and TRBJ2-3; D is perhaps TRBD1 (6 bases). The CDR3 consists of 15 residues. V shed 0 bases and J shed 4 bases, with 11 bases lying between them. Germline assignment: CDR1 LGHDT and CDR2 YNNKEL (reference sequence). The CDR3 DNA is TGTGCCAGCAGCCAAGATCTCAGGGGAGCAGATACGCAGTATTTT. Amino acid sequence: CASSQDLRGADTQYF.

CDR3 sequence: CATSRDRVETQYF. The CDR3 DNA sequence: TGTGCCACCAGCAGAGATCGGGTGGAGACCCAGTACTTC. The chain has TRBV15 and TRBJ2-5, with D unclear. This CDR3 contains 13 residues. V was cut by 0 bases and J by 5 bases, with 7 bases left in between. Germline CDR1 is LNHNV and CDR2 is YYDKDF (reference sequence).

This clone was found a few times. The rearrangement joins TRBV11-2 to TRBJ2-7, with D possibly being TRBD1 (6 bases). Germline CDR1 reads SGHAT; CDR2 reads FQNNGV. The CDR3 is 13 amino acids. The germline V and J ends were trimmed by 5 bases and 3 bases, with 11 bases remaining between them. The CDR3 loop is CASSLGQFYEQYF. The DNA of the CDR3 is TGTGCCAGCAGCCTCGGACAGTTCTACGAGCAGTACTTC.

CDR3 in DNA: TGTGCCAGCAGCCCCTCCCCCCTGCAGCCCCAGCATTTT. This translates into CASSPSPLQPQHF. The chain employs TRBV7-2 and TRBJ1-5, with D uncertain. The CDR3 has 13 residues. Trimming took 5 bases from V and 7 from J, leaving 12 bases between them. Germline V gene sequence: CDR1 SGHTA, CDR2 FQGNSA.

This sequence joins TRBV19 and TRBJ1-1; possible D gene TRBD1, 5 bases. The CDR3 runs to 14 residues. V lost 7 bases and J lost 5, with 17 bases in between. Germline CDR1 LNHDA, CDR2 SQIVND (reference sequence). The CDR3 here is CASTPAGRGTEAFF. CDR3 coding DNA: TGTGCCAGTACCCCAGCGGGGCGGGGGACTGAAGCTTTCTTT.

V gene TRBV10-2 combines with J gene TRBJ2-1; 9 bases map to TRBD1. Germline V CDR1 and CDR2: WSHSY, SAAADI. V shed 6 bases and J 4 bases; nucleotides not matched to a gene: 7. The CDR3 loop spans 15 amino acids. The DNA for the CDR3 is TGCGCCAGCAGGGACAGGGGCGATCAATACAATGAGCAGTTCTTC. Translating it yields CASRDRGDQYNEQFF.

The chain uses TRBV5-6 and TRBJ2-5; perhaps TRBD2 as D (6 bases). V was trimmed by 5 bases and J by 4 bases, leaving 15 bases between them. Per germline, CDR1 SGHDT and CDR2 YYEEEE. CDR3 length: 14 residues. The CDR3 protein is CASSLSLALETQYF. For the CDR3, the DNA is TGTGCCAGCAGTCTTAGTCTAGCGTTAGAGACCCAGTACTTC.

This chain uses TRBV6-2 or TRBV6-3 with TRBJ1-2, with 12 bases aligning to TRBD1. The germline V gene has CDR1 MNHEY and CDR2 SVGEGT. The CDR3 is 15 amino acids. V shed 4 bases, J shed 8 bases, and the junction held 8 bases outside the gene matches. In DNA form, the CDR3 reads TGTGCCAGCAGTTCATCTGGGGACAGGGGGCGAGGCTACACCTTC. It codes for CASSSSGDRGRGYTF.

This chain uses TRBV10-2 with TRBJ2-3; the D is unclear. The CDR3 sequence is 12 residues long. Germline V CDR1 and CDR2: WSHSY, SAAADI. V dropped 7 bases and J dropped 1 base, with 6 bases sitting between them. CDR3 sequence: CASNQGTDTQYF. The CDR3 nucleotides read TGCGCCAGCAATCAGGGCACAGATACGCAGTATTTT.

V is TRBV30 and J is TRBJ1-2; the D is unclear. This CDR3 is 14 amino acids long. The V and J ends lost 5 bases and 2 bases respectively, with 15 bases between them. Germline V lookup: CDR1 GTSNPN, CDR2 SVGIG (reference sequence). CDR3 sequence (DNA): TGTGCCTGGGCGGGAGGTGGAAGAAACTATGGCTACACCTTC. Translated: CAWAGGGRNYGYTF.

The chain has TRBV2 and TRBJ1-4; D is possibly TRBD1 (6 bases). This CDR3 has 15 residues. The V end was cut by 5 bases, the J end by 3 bases, with 13 bases between. Germline CDR1 SNHLY, CDR2 FYNNEI. The CDR3 DNA sequence: TGTGCCAGCAGTTATACAGGGCGGGCTAATGAAAAACTGTTTTTT. Translated, it gives CASSYTGRANEKLFF.

The chain employs TRBV7-2 and TRBJ1-5, with 8 bases aligning to TRBD1. The germline CDR1 and CDR2 sequences are SGHTA and FQGNSA. Trimming took 4 bases from V and 5 from J; bases not matched to a gene: 7. The CDR3 runs 15 residues. CDR3 sequence reads: CASSSDRESHQPQHF. The CDR3 region has the DNA TGTGCCAGCAGCTCGGACAGGGAAAGCCATCAGCCCCAGCATTTT. The full variable domain, its missing parts supplied by reference TRBV7-2 and TRBJ1-5, is GAGVSQSPSNKVTEKGKDVELRCDPISGHTALYWYRQSLGQGLEFLIYFQGNSAPDKSGLPSDRFSAERTGGSVSTLTIQRTQQEDSAVYLCASSSDRESHQPQHFGDGTRLSIL.